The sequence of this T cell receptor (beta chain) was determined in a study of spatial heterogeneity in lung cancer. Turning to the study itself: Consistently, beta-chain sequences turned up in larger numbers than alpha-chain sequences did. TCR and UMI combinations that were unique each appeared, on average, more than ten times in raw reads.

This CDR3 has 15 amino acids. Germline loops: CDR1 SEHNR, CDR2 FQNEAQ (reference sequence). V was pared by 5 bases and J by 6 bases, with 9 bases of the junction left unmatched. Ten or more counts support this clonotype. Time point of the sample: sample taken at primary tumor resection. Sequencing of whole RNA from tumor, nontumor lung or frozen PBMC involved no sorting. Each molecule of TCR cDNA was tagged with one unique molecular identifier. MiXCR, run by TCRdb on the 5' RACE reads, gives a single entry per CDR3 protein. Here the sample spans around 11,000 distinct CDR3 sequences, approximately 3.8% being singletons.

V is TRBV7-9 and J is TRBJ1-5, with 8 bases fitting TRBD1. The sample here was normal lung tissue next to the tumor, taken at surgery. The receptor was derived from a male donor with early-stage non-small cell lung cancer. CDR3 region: CASSRTGRPGQPQHF. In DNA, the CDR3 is TGTGCCAGCAGCCGGACAGGGAGACCGGGTCAGCCCCAGCATTTT. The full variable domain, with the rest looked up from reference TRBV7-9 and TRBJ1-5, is DTGVSQNPRHKITKRGQNVTFRCDPISEHNRLYWYRQTLGQGPEFLTYFQNEAQLEKSRLLSDRFSAERPKGSFSTLEIQRTEQGDSAMYLCASSRTGRPGQPQHFGDGTRLSIL.